Given below is one T cell receptor beta chain in context. Its specificity is unknown. A fixed DNA input of about 0.35 ug was used per bulk PBMC sample. Produced via immunoSEQ multiplex PCR; TCRdb's table is partial and in-frame only. The sample lists 9,900 or so clones; 80% were seen once. This specimen belongs to a study of blood T cell dynamics during melanoma immunotherapy. Overall study: Patients with metastatic melanoma got pembrolizumab or nivolumab-ipilimumab as first-line care.

Stated time point: week 3, after first cycle of checkpoint inhibitor. Study-level points and caveats: At W3, later disease-control patients showed bifurcated PBMC repertoire changes, unlike progressors.

The sequence was obtained from a human donor with melanoma. This sample comprised blood, obtained from a patient treated with checkpoint blockade.

CDR3 in DNA: TGTGCCAGCAGCCAAGGACAGGTATCCTACAATGAGCAGTTCTTC. Its translation is CASSQGQVSYNEQFF. The rearrangement links TRBV13 to TRBJ2-1; 7 nucleotides agree with TRBD1. The V gene end was trimmed by 5 bases and the J gene end by 1 base; junction bases not matched to a gene: 5. The CDR3 has 15 amino acids. The germline V gene has CDR1 PRHDT and CDR2 FYEKMQ (reference sequence).